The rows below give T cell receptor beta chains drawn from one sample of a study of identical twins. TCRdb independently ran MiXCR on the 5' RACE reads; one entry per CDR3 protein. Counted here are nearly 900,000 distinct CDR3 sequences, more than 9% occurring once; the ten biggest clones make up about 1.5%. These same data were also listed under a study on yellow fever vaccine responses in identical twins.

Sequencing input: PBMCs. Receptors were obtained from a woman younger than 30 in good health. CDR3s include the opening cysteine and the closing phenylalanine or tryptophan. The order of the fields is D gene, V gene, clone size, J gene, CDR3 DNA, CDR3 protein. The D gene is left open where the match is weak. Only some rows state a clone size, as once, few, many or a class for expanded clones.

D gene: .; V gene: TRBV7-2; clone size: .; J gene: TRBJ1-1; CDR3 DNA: TGTGCCAGCAGCTTTAGGATGTCGTTTACTGAAGCTTTCTTT; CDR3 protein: CASSFRMSFTEAFF
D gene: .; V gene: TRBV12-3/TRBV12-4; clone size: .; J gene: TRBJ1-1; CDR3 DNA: TGTGCCAGCAGTTTAGCGGGGGACCTACGGAACACTGAAGCTTTCTTT; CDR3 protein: CASSLAGDLRNTEAFF
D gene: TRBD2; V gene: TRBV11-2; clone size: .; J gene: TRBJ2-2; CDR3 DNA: TGTGCCAGCAGCTCGAACGTACATAGCGGGAGGACGGGCGGGGAGCTGTTTTTT; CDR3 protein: CASSSNVHSGRTGGELFF
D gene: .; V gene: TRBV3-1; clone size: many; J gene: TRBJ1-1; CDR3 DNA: TGTGCCAGCAGCCAAGCGACAGTCCCTCAAGCTTTCTTT; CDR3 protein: CASSQATVPQAFF
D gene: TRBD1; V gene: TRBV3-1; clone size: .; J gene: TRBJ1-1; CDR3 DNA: TGTGCCAGCAGCCAAGTCCGGTGGGACAGGAACACTGAAGCTTTCTTT; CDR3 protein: CASSQVRWDRNTEAFF
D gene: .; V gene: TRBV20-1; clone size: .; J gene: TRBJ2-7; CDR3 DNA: TGCAGTGCTAGATTCCCAAAACTGTCAACTTCAAACGAGCAGTACTTC; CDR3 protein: CSARFPKLSTSNEQYF
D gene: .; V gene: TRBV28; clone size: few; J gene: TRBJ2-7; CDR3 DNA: TGTGCCAGCAGTTTCAGTTCCAACTACGAGCAGTACTTC; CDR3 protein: CASSFSSNYEQYF
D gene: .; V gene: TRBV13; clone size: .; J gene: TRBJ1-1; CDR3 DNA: TGTGCCAGCAGCCGTTTTGAGGGTGGTACTGAAGCTTTCTTT; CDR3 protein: CASSRFEGGTEAFF
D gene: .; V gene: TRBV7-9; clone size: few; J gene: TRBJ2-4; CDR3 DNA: TGTGCCAGCGCCCAAACAGGCAAAAACATTCAGTACTTC; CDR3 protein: CASAQTGKNIQYF
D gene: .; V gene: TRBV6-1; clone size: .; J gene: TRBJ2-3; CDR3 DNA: TGTGCCAGCAGTATGTGGTCCACAGATACGCAGTATTTT; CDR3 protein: CASSMWSTDTQYF
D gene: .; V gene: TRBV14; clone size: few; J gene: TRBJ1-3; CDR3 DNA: TGTGCCAGCAGCCCGAGGTATTTCTCTGGAAACACCATATATTTT; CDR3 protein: CASSPRYFSGNTIYF
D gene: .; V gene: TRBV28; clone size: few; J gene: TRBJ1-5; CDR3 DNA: TGTGCCAGCTATTCTGTCAGTAGCAATCAGCCCCAGCATTTT; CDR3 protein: CASYSVSSNQPQHF
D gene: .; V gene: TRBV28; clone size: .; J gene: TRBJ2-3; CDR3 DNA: TGTGCCAGCAAACTTAGCGGAGAATACACAGATACGCAGTATTTT; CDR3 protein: CASKLSGEYTDTQYF
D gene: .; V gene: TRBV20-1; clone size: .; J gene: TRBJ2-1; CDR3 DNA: TGCAGTGCGAGACTCACTAATGAGCAGTTCTTC; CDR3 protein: CSARLTNEQFF
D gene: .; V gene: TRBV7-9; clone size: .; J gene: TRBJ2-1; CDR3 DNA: TGTGCCAGCAGTCACGACGGTGCAATGAATGAGCAGTTCTTC; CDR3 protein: CASSHDGAMNEQFF
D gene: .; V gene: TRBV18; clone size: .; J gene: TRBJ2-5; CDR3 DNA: TGTGCCAGCTCACCGACTGTCGGAACCTTCCAAGAGACCCAGTACTTC; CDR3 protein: CASSPTVGTFQETQYF